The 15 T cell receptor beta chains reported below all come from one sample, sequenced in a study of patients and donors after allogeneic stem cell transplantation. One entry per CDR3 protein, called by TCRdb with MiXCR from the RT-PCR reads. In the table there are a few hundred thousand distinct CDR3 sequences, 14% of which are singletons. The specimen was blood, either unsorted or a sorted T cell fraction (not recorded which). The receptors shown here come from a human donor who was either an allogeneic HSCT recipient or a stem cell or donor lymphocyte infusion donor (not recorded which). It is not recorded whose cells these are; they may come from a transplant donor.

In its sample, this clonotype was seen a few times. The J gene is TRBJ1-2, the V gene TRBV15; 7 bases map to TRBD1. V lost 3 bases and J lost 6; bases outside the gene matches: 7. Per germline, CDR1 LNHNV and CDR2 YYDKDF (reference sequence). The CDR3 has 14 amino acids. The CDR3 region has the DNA TGTGCCACCAGCAGTCTCCGGGACAGCGATGGCTACACCTTC. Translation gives CATSSLRDSDGYTF.

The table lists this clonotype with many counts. CDR3 bases: TGTGCCAGCAGCCGACCAGGGACAGGGTCCGAAAAACTGTTTTTT. This translates into CASSRPGTGSEKLFF. This chain connects TRBV11-2 to TRBJ1-4; 9 positions agree with TRBD1. The CDR3 has 15 amino acids. After removal of 5 bases from V and 8 bases from J, the junction contained 9 bases not matched to a gene. Germline V gene lookup returns CDR1 SGHAT and CDR2 FQNNGV.

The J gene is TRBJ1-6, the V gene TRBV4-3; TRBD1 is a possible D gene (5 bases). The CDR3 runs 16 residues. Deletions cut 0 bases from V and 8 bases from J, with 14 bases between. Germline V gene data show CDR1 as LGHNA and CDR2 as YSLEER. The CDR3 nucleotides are TGCGCCAGCAGCCAAGATTTTGGGCAGGGATATTCACCCCTCCACTTT. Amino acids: CASSQDFGQGYSPLHF.

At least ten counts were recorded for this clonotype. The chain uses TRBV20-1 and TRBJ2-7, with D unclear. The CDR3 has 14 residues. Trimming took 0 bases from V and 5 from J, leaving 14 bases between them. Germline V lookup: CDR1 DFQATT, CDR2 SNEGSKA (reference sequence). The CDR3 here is CSARDSSLAHEQYF. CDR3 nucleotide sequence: TGCAGTGCTAGAGACTCCAGCTTGGCCCACGAGCAGTACTTC.

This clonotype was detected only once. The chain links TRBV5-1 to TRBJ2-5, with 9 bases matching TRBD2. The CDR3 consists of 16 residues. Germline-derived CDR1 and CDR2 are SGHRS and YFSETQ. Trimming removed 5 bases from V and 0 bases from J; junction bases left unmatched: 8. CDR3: CASSPSGAKYQETQYF. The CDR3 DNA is TGCGCCAGCAGTCCTAGCGGGGCAAAGTACCAAGAGACCCAGTACTTC.

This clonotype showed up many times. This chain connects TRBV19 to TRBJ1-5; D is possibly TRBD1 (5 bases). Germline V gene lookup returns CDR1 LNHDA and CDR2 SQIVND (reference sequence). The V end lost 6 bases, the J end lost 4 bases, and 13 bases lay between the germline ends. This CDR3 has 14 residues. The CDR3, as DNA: TGTGCCAGTAGGCGGGGACTGGGGAATCAGCCCCAGCATTTT. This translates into CASRRGLGNQPQHF.

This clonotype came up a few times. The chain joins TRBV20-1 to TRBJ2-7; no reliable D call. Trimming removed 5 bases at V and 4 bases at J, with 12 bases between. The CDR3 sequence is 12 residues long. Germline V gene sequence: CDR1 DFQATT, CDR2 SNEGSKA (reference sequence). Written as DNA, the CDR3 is TGCAGTGCTCAGACGGGTCTTTACGAGCAGTACTTC. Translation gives CSAQTGLYEQYF.

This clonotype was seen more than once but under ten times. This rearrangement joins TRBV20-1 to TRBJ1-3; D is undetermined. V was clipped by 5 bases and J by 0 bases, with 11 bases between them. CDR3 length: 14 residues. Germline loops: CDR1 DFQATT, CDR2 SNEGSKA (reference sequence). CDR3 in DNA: TGCAGTGCTCTTACGACACACTCTGGAAACACCATATATTTT. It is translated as CSALTTHSGNTIYF.

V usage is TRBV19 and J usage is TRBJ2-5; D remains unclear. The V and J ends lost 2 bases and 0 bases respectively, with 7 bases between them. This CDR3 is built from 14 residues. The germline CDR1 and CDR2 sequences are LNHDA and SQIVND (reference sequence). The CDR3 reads CASSISLYQETQYF. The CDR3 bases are TGTGCCAGTAGTATAAGTCTATACCAAGAGACCCAGTACTTC.

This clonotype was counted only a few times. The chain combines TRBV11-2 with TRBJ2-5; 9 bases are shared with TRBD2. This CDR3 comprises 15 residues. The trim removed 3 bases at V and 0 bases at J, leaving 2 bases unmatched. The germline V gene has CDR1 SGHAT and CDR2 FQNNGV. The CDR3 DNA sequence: TGTGCCAGCAGCTTTCTAGCGGGAAACCAAGAGACCCAGTACTTC. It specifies CASSFLAGNQETQYF.

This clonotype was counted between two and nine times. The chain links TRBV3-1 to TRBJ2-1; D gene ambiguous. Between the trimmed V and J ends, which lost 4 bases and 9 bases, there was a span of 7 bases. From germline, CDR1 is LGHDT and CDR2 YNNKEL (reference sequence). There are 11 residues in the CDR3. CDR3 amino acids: CASSLKGEQFF. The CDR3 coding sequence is TGTGCCAGCAGCCTAAAGGGTGAGCAGTTCTTC.

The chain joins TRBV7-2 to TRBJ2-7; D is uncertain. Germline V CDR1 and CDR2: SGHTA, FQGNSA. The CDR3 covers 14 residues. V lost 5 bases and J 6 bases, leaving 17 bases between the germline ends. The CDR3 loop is CASSLLGLVSEQYF. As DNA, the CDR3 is TGTGCCAGCAGCCTCTTGGGGTTAGTAAGCGAGCAGTACTTC.

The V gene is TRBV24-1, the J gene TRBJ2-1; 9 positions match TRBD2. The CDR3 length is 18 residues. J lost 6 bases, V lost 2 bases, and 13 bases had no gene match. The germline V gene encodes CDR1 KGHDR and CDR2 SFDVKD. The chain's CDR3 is CATSDSALSAGGSNEQFF. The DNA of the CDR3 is TGTGCCACCAGTGATTCGGCCCTCTCAGCGGGGGGCTCCAATGAGCAGTTCTTC.

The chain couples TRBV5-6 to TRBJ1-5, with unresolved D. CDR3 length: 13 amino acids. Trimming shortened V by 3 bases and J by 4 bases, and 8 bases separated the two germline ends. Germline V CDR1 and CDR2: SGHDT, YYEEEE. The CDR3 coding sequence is TGTGCCAGCAGCTGGTCAGAAAATCAGCCCCAGCATTTT. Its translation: CASSWSENQPQHF.

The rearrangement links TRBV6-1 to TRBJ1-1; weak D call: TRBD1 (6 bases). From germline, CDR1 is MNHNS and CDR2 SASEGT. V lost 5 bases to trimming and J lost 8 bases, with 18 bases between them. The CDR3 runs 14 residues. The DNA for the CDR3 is TGTGCCAGCAGTCTGAGAGGGGGGGCAGGAGAAGCTTTCTTT. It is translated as CASSLRGGAGEAFF.